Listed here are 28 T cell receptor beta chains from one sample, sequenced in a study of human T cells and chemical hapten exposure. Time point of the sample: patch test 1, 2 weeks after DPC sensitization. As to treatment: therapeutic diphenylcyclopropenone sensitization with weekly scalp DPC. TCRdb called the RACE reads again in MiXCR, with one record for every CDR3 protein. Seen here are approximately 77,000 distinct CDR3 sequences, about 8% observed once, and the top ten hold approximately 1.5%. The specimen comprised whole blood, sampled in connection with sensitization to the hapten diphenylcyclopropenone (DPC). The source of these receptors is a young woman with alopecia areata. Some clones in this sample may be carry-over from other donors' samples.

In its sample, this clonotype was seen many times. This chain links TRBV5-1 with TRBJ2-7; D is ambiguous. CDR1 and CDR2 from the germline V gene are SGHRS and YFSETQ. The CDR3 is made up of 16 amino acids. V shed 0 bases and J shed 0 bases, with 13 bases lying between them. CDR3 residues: CASSLDGPQSSYEQYF. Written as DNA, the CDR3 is TGCGCCAGCAGCTTGGATGGACCGCAGAGCTCCTACGAGCAGTACTTC.

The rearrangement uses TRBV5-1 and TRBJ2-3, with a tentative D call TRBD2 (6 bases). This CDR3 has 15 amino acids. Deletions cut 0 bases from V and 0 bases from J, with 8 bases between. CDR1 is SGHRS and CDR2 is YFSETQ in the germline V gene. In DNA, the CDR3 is TGCGCCAGCAGCTTGGGGGACTTTAGCACAGATACGCAGTATTTT. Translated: CASSLGDFSTDTQYF.

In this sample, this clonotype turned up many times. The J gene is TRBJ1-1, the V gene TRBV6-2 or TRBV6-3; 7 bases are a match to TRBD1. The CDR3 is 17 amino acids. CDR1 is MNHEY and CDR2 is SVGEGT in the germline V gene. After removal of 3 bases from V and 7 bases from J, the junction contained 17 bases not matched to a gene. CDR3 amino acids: CASSYRSGGSTTSEAFF. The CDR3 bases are TGTGCCAGCAGTTATAGGTCAGGGGGATCCACCACAAGTGAAGCTTTCTTT.

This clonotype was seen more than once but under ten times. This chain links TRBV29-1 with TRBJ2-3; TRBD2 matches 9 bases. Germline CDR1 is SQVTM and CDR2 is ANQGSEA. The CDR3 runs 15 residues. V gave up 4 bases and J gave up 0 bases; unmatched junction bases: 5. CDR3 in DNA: TGCAGCGTTGGCCGGACTAGCGAGAGCACAGATACGCAGTATTTT. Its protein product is CSVGRTSESTDTQYF.

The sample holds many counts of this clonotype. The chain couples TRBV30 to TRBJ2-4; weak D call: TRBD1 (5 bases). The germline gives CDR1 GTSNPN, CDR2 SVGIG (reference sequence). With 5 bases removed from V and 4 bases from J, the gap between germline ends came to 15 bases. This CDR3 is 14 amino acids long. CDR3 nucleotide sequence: TGTGCCTGGCAGCCCGGACAAGTTAAAAACATTCAGTACTTC. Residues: CAWQPGQVKNIQYF.

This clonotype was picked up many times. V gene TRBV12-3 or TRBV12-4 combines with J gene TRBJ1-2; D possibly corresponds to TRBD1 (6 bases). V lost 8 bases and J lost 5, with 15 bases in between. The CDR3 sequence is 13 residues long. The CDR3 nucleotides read TGTGCCAGCGGGTCCGGACAGCGATATGGCTACACCTTC. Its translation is CASGSGQRYGYTF.

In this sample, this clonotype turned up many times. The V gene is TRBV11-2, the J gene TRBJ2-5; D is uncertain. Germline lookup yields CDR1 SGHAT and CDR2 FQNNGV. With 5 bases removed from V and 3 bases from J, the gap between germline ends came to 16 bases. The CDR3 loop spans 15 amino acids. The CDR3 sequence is CASSAPAGSEETQYF. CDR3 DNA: TGTGCCAGCAGCGCCCCAGCTGGCAGTGAAGAGACCCAGTACTTC.

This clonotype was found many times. In DNA, the CDR3 is TGCAGTGCTAGTCGGCGGGGGGGCGTCACAGATACGCAGTATTTT. As protein: CSASRRGGVTDTQYF. The rearrangement links TRBV20-1 to TRBJ2-3, with 9 bases aligning to TRBD2. Trimming cost V 3 bases and J 2 bases; bases outside gene matches: 6. This CDR3 has 15 amino acids. The germline V gene has CDR1 DFQATT and CDR2 SNEGSKA (reference sequence).

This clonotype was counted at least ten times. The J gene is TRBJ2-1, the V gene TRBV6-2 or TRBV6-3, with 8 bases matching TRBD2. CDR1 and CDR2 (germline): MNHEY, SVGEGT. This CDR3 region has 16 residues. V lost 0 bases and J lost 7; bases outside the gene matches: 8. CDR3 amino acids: CASSYSGLVVWNEQFF. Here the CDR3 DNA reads TGTGCCAGCAGTTACTCGGGACTAGTGGTATGGAATGAGCAGTTCTTC.

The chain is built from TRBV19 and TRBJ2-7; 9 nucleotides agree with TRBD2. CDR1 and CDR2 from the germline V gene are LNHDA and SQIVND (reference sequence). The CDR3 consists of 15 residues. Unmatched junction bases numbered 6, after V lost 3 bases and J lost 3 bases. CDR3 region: CASSIGVAGVYEQYF. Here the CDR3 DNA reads TGTGCCAGTAGTATCGGGGTAGCGGGGGTCTACGAGCAGTACTTC.

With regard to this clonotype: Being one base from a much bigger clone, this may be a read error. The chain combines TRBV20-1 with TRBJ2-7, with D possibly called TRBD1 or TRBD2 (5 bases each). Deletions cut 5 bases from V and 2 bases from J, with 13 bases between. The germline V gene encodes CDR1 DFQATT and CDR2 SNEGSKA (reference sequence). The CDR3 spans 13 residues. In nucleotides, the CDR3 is TGCAGTGCTCCCCACCAGGGAGCCTACGAGCAGTACTTC. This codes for CSAPHQGAYEQYF.

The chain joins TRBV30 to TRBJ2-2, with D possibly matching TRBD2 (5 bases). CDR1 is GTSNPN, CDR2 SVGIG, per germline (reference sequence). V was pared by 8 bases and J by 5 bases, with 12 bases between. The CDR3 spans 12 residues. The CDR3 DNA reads TGTGCCCGTAGTGGGGAGACCGGGGAGCTGTTTTTT. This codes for CARSGETGELFF.

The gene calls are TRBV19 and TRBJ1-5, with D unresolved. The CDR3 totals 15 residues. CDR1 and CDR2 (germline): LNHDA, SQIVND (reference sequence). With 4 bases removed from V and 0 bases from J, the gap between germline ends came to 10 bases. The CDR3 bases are TGTGCCAGTAGTACAGGACGGTCTAGCAATCAGCCCCAGCATTTT. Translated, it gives CASSTGRSSNQPQHF.

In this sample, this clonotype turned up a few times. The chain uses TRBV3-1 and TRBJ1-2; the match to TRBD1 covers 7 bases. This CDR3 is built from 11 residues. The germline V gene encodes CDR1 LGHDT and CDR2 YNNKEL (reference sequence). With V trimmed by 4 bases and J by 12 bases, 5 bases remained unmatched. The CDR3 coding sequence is TGTGCCAGCAGCCCATGGGACAGCAACACCTTC. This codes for CASSPWDSNTF.

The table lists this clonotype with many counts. CDR3 in amino acids: CASSARDEQYF. The DNA of the CDR3 is TGTGCCAGCAGTGCGAGAGATGAGCAGTACTTC. This rearrangement joins TRBV2 to TRBJ2-7; no clear D. V was pared by 4 bases and J by 7 bases, with 8 bases between. Per germline, CDR1 SNHLY and CDR2 FYNNEI. The CDR3 covers 11 residues.

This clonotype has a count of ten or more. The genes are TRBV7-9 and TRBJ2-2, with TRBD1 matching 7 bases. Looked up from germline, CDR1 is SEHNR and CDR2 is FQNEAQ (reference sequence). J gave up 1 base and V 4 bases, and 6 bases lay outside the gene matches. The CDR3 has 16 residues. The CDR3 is CASSSRDRGNTGELFF. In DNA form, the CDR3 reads TGTGCCAGCAGCTCCCGGGACAGAGGGAACACCGGGGAGCTGTTTTTT.

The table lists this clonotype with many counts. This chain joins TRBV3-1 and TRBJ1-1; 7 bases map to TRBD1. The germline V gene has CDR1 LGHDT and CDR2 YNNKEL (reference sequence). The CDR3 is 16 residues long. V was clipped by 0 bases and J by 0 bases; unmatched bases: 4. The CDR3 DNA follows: TGTGCCAGCAGCCAAGACAGGGGGACCTTGAACACTGAAGCTTTCTTT. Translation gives CASSQDRGTLNTEAFF.

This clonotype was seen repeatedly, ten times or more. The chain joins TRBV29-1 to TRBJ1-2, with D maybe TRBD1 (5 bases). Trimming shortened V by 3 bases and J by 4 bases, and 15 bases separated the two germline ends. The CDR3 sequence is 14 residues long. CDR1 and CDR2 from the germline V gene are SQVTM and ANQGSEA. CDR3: CSVEGGSGSYGYTF. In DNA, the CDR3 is TGCAGCGTTGAGGGGGGATCGGGTTCCTATGGCTACACCTTC.

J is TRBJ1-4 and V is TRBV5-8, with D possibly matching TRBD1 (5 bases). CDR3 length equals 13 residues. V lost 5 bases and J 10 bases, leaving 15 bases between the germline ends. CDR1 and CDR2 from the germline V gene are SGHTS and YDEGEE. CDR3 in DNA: TGTGCCAGCAGGCCGCAGGGAACTGGAAAACTGTTTTTT. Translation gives CASRPQGTGKLFF.

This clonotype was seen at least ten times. The chain's CDR3 is CASTPSPGTGVREQFF. The CDR3, as DNA: TGTGCCAGCACCCCCTCCCCCGGGACAGGGGTGCGGGAGCAGTTCTTC. V is TRBV6-6 and J is TRBJ2-1; TRBD1 matches at 10 bases. Germline loops: CDR1 MNHNY, CDR2 SVGAGI (reference sequence). The CDR3 contains 16 residues. V shed 7 bases and J 10 bases; nucleotides not matched to a gene: 16.

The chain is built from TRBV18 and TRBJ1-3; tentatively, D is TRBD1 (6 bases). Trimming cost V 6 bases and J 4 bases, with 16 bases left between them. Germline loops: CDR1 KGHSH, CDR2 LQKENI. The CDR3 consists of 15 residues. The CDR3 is CASSWAQQGGNTIYF. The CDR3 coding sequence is TGTGCCAGCTCTTGGGCCCAACAGGGAGGAAACACCATATATTTT.

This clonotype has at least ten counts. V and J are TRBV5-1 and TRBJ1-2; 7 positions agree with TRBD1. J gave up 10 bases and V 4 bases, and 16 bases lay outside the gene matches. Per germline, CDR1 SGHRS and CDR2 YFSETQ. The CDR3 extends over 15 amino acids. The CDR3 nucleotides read TGCGCCAGCAGCAATTTGGGACAGACCTCTTCTGACTACACCTTC. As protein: CASSNLGQTSSDYTF.

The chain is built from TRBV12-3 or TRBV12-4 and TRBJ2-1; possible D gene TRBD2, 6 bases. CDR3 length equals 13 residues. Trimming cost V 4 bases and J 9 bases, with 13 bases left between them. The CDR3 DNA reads TGTGCCAGCAGTTGGAACAGGAGGGGTGAGCAGTTCTTC. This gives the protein CASSWNRRGEQFF.

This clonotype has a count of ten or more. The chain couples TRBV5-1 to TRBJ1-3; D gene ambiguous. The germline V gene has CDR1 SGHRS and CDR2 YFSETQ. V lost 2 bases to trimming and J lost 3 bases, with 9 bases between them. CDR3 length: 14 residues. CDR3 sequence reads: CASSFYGDGNTIYF. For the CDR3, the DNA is TGCGCCAGCAGCTTCTACGGGGATGGAAACACCATATATTTT.

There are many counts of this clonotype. Written as DNA, the CDR3 is TGCAGTGCCAGGCTTACCCAGACTAGCGGGGTCACAGATACGCAGTATTTT. This encodes CSARLTQTSGVTDTQYF. V and J are TRBV20-1 and TRBJ2-3, with TRBD2 matching 11 bases. The V and J ends lost 6 bases and 2 bases, in that order; junction bases with no gene match: 13. This CDR3 spans 17 amino acids. CDR1 and CDR2 (germline): DFQATT, SNEGSKA (reference sequence).

Here the CDR3 DNA reads TGTGCCAGCACCGAAGACAGGGATGGCTATGGCTACACCTTC. As protein: CASTEDRDGYGYTF. This chain joins TRBV5-4 and TRBJ1-2; TRBD1 aligns across 7 bases. Per germline, CDR1 SGHNT and CDR2 YYREEE (reference sequence). With 6 bases clipped from V and 4 bases from J, the junction kept 9 bases outside the gene matches. CDR3 length equals 14 residues.

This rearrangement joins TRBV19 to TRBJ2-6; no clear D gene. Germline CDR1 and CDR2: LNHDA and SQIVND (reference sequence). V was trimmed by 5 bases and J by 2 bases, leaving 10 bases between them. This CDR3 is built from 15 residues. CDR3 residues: CASSGEEAGANVLTF. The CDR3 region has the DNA TGTGCCAGTAGTGGCGAGGAAGCTGGGGCCAACGTCCTGACTTTC. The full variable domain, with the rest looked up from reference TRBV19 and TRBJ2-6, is DGGITQSPKYLFRKEGQNVTLSCEQNLNHDAMYWYRQDPGQGLRLIYYSQIVNDFQKGDIAEGYSVSREKKESFPLTVTSAQKNPTAFYLCASSGEEAGANVLTFGAGSRLTVL.

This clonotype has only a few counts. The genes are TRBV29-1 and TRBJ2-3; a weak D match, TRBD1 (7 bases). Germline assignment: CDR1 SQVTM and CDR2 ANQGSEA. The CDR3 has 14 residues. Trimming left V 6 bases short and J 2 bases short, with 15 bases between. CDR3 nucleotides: TGCAGCGTCCGACAGGGAGGCCCCACAGATACGCAGTATTTT. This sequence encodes CSVRQGGPTDTQYF.